These 17 T cell receptor beta chains share one sample of origin, sequenced in a study of synovial regulatory T cells in juvenile arthritis. TCRdb's copy holds only in-frame clones and misses some; the assay was immunoSEQ multiplex PCR. The data include approximately 9,600 clones; the top ten clones carry roughly 0.69%. Material: Treg cells from blood. Subset meaning: remaining (HLA-DR-negative) circulating blood Treg cells. The receptor set was obtained from a donor between 2 and 29 years old with juvenile idiopathic arthritis.

The V gene is TRBV30, the J gene TRBJ1-5. Germline CDR1 is GTSNPN and CDR2 is SVGIG (reference sequence). The CDR3 sequence is 13 residues long. No DNA is given. This chain's CDR3 is CAWSASWGQPQHF.

J is TRBJ2-7 and V is TRBV19; no DNA is available, so the TRBD1 call from TCRdb remains unchecked. The V gene's germline CDR1 is LNHDA and CDR2 SQIVND (reference sequence). CDR3 size: 16 residues. DNA is not recorded here. The CDR3 here is CASSIWKQGPTYEQYF.

The chain couples TRBV29-1 to TRBJ2-6. This CDR3 comprises 14 residues. The protein alone is recorded here. Germline CDR1 reads SQVTM; CDR2 reads ANQGSEA. CDR3 residues: CSVPSNSGANVLTF.

The J gene is TRBJ1-1, the V gene TRBV5-1. CDR3 length: 14 residues. DNA for this receptor is not on file. The germline CDR1 and CDR2 sequences are SGHRS and YFSETQ. This CDR3 is CASCCEGINTEAFF. The variable domain in full, with the rest retrieved from reference TRBV5-1 and TRBJ1-1, is KAGVTQTPRYLIKTRGQQVTLSCSPISGHRSVSWYQQTPGQGLQFLFEYFSETQRNKGNFPGRFSGRQFSNSRSEMNVSTLELGDSALYLCASCCEGINTEAFFGQGTRLTVV.

The rearrangement joins TRBV7-9 to TRBJ1-4. From germline, CDR1 is SEHNR and CDR2 FQNEAQ (reference sequence). This CDR3 region has 16 residues. This entry has no DNA. The CDR3 loop is CASSFGRLGGYEKLFF.

This rearrangement joins TRBV10-3 to TRBJ2-3. This CDR3 region has 15 residues. No DNA was logged. Germline loops: CDR1 ENHRY, CDR2 SYGVKD. The chain's CDR3 is CAISDPEGGRDTQYF.

V and J are TRBV6-6 and TRBJ2-5; absent DNA, TCRdb's TRBD2 call cannot be checked. Germline CDR1 and CDR2: MNHNY and SVGAGI (reference sequence). This CDR3 is built from 14 residues. No DNA is given. This chain's CDR3 is CATQGRGTEETQYF.

The chain joins TRBV9 to TRBJ2-3; TCRdb designates TRBD1, a call that cannot be tested without DNA. Germline V gene lookup returns CDR1 SGDLS and CDR2 YYNGEE. The CDR3 loop spans 15 amino acids. No DNA is given. The CDR3 sequence: CASSVGHILTDTQYF.

The V and J genes are TRBV7-9 and TRBJ2-6; TCRdb outputs TRBD2, but without DNA this stays unchecked. The CDR3 has 14 residues. No DNA accompanies this entry. Germline V CDR1 and CDR2: SEHNR, FQNEAQ (reference sequence). CDR3 protein: CASSHYWGANVLTF.

V gene TRBV4-1 combines with J gene TRBJ2-5; TCRdb names TRBD1, which stays unverified in the absence of DNA. Germline V gene lookup returns CDR1 MGHRA and CDR2 YSYEKL. The CDR3 runs to 13 residues. The DNA is unrecorded. The CDR3 loop is CASSQGGAFAQYF.

The chain carries TRBV5-4 and TRBJ2-5; TCRdb designates TRBD2, a call that cannot be tested without DNA. The length of the CDR3 is 15 residues. No DNA sequence was recorded. Germline CDR1 SGHNT, CDR2 YYREEE (reference sequence). The CDR3 reads CASSLGGGDFETQYF.

V is TRBV19 and J is TRBJ1-5. There are 19 residues in the CDR3. A DNA sequence was not provided. Germline CDR1 is LNHDA and CDR2 is SQIVND (reference sequence). The CDR3 region is CASSTRTGEGGYSNQPQHF.

CDR3 sequence: CASSLAGRNQPQHF. The genes are TRBV11-2 and TRBJ1-5. This CDR3 comprises 14 residues. Only the protein sequence is given. From germline, CDR1 is SGHAT and CDR2 FQNNGV.

This rearrangement joins TRBV10-3 to TRBJ2-1; TCRdb gives TRBD2 as the D gene, but with no DNA this cannot be confirmed. Per germline, CDR1 ENHRY and CDR2 SYGVKD. The CDR3 has 19 amino acids. The DNA is unrecorded. The CDR3: CAISESLLAGGPKINEQFF.

The V gene is TRBV18, the J gene TRBJ2-7; TCRdb outputs TRBD1, but without DNA this stays unchecked. CDR3 length: 13 amino acids. No DNA sequence is on record. CDR1 is KGHSH and CDR2 is LQKENI in the germline V gene. This CDR3 is CASSLTTSYEQYF.

The V gene is TRBV7-9, the J gene TRBJ2-3; without DNA, the TCRdb call of TRBD2 cannot be checked. Germline assignment: CDR1 SEHNR and CDR2 FQNEAQ (reference sequence). This CDR3 comprises 13 residues. A DNA sequence was not provided. The CDR3 is CASSLQETDTQYF.

V and J are TRBV7-9 and TRBJ1-4. The V gene's germline CDR1 is SEHNR and CDR2 FQNEAQ (reference sequence). The CDR3 length is 16 residues. Only the protein sequence is given. The CDR3 here is CASSLATGATNEKLFF.